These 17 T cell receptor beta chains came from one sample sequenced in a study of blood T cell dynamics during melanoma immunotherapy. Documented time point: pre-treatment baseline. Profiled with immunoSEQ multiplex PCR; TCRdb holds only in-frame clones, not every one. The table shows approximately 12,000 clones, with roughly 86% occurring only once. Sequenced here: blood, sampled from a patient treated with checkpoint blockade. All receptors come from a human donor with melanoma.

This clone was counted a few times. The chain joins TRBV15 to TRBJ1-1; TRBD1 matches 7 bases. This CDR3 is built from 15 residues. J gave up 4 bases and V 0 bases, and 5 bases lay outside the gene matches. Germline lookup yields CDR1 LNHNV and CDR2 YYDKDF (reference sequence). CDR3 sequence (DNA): TGTGCCACCAGCAGAGATCGACAGGGAGGCACTGAAGCTTTCTTT. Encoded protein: CATSRDRQGGTEAFF. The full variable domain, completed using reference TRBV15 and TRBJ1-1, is DAMVIQNPRYQVTQFGKPVTLSCSQTLNHNVMYWYQQKSSQAPKLLFHYYDKDFNNEADTPDNFQSRRPNTSFCFLDIRSPGLGDTAMYLCATSRDRQGGTEAFFGQGTRLTVV.

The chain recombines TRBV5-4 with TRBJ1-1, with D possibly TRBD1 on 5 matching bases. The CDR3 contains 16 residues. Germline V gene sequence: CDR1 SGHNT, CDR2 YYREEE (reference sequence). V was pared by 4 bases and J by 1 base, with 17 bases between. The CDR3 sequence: CASSAGDPRANTEAFF. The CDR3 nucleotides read TGTGCCAGCAGCGCCGGGGACCCACGGGCGAACACTGAAGCTTTCTTT. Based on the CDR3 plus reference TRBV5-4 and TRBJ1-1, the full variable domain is ETGVTQSPTHLIKTRGQQVTLRCSSQSGHNTVSWYQQALGQGPQFIFQYYREEENGRGNFPPRFSGLQFPNYSSELNVNALELDDSALYLCASSAGDPRANTEAFFGQGTRLTVV.

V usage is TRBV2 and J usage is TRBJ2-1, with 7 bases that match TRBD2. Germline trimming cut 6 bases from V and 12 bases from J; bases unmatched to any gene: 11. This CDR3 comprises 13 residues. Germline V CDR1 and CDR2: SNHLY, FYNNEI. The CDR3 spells CASRVTSKPAQFF. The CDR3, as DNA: TGTGCCAGCAGGGTGACTAGCAAACCTGCGCAGTTCTTC.

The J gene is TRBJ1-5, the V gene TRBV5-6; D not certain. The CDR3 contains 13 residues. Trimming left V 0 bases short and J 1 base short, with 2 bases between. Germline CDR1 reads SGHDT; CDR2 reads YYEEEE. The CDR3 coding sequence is TGTGCCAGCAGCTTGGACAGCAATCAGCCCCAGCATTTT. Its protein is CASSLDSNQPQHF. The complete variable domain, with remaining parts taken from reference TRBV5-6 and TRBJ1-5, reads DAGVTQSPTHLIKTRGQQVTLRCSPKSGHDTVSWYQQALGQGPQFIFQYYEEEERQRGNFPDRFSGHQFPNYSSELNVNALLLGDSALYLCASSLDSNQPQHFGDGTRLSIL.

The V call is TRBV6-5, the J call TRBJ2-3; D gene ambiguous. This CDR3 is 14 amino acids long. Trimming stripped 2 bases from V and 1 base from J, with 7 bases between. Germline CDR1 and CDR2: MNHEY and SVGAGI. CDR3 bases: TGTGCCAGCAGTTACCTGTACGGCACAGATACGCAGTATTTT. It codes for CASSYLYGTDTQYF.

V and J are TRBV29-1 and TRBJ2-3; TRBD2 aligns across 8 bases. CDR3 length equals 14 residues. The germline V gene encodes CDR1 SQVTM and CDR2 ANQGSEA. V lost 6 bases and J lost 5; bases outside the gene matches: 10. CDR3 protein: CSVTGGGQGDTQYF. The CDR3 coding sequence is TGCAGCGTGACCGGGGGGGGGCAAGGAGATACGCAGTATTTT.

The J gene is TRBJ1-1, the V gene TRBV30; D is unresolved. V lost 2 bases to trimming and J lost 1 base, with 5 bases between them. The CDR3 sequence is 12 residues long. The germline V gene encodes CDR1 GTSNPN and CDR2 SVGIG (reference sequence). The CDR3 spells CAWSRRNTEAFF. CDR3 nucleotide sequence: TGTGCCTGGAGTAGGCGGAACACTGAAGCTTTCTTT. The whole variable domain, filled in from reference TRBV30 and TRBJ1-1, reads SQTIHQWPATLVQPVGSPLSLECTVEGTSNPNLYWYRQAAGRGLQLLFYSVGIGQISSEVPQNLSASRPQDRQFILSSKKLLLSDSGFYLCAWSRRNTEAFFGQGTRLTVV.

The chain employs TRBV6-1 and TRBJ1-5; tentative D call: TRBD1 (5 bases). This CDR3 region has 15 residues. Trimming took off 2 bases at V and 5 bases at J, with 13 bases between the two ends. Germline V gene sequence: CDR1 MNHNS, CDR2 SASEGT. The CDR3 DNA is TGTGCCAGCAGTGAAAAGGGACTGGGATATCAGCCCCAGCATTTT. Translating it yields CASSEKGLGYQPQHF.

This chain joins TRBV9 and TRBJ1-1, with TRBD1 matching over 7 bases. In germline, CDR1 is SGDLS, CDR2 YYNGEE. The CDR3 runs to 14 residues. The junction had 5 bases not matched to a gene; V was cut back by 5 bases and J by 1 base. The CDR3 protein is CASRVGQENTEAFF. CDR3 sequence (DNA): TGTGCCAGCAGGGTTGGACAGGAGAACACTGAAGCTTTCTTT.

This CDR3 reads CASSQDNRYEQYF. The CDR3 DNA is TGTGCCAGCAGCCAGGACAACAGATACGAGCAGTACTTC. The chain combines TRBV14 with TRBJ2-7; a weak D match, TRBD1 (5 bases). The CDR3 consists of 13 residues. Germline loops: CDR1 SGHDN, CDR2 FVKESK. Trimming removed 3 bases from V and 4 bases from J, with 10 bases in between.

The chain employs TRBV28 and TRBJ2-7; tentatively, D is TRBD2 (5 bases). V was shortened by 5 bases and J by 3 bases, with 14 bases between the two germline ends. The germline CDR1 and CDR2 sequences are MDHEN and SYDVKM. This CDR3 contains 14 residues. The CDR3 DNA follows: TGTGCCAGCAGTCCCCCTACTAGTCTCTACGAGCAGTACTTC. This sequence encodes CASSPPTSLYEQYF.

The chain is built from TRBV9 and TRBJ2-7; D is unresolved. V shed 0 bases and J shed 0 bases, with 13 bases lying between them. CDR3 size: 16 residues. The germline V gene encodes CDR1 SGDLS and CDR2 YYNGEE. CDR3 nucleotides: TGTGCCAGCAGCGTAGGTAGTGGCAGCATCTCCTACGAGCAGTACTTC. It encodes CASSVGSGSISYEQYF. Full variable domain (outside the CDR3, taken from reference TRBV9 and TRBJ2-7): DSGVTQTPKHLITATGQRVTLRCSPRSGDLSVYWYQQSLDQGLQFLIQYYNGEERAKGNILERFSAQQFPDLHSELNLSSLELGDSALYFCASSVGSGSISYEQYFGPGTRLTVT.

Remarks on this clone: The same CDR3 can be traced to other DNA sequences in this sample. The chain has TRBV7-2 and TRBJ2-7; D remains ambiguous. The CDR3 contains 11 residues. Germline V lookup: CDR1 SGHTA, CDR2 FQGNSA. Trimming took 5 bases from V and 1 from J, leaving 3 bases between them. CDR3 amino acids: CASSPSYEQYF. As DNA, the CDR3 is TGTGCCAGCAGCCCGTCCTACGAGCAGTACTTC.

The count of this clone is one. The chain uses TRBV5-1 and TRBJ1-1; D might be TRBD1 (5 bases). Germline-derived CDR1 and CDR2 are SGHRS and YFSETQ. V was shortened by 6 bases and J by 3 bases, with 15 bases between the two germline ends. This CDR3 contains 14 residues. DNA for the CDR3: TGCGCCAGCACTACCATGGGGGGGTACACTGAAGCTTTCTTT. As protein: CASTTMGGYTEAFF.

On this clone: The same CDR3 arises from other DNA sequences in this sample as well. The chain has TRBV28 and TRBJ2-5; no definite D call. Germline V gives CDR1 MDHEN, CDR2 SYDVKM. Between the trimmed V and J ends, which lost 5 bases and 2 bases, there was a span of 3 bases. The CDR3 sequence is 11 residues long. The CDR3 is CASSHQETQYF. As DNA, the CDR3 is TGTGCCAGCAGTCATCAAGAGACCCAGTACTTC.

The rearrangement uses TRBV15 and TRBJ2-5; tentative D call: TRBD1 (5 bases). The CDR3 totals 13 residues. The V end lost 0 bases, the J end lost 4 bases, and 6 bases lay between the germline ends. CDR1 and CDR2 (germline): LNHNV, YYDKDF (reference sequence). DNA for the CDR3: TGTGCCACCAGCAGAGATAGGGGAGAGACCCAGTACTTC. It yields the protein CATSRDRGETQYF.

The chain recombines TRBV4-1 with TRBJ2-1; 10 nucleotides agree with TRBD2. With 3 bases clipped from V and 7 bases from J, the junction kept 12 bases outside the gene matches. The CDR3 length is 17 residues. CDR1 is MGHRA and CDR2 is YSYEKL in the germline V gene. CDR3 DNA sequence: TGCGCCAGCAGCCAGCCCACGGCTAGCGGGAGAAAGAATGAGCAGTTCTTC. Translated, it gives CASSQPTASGRKNEQFF.